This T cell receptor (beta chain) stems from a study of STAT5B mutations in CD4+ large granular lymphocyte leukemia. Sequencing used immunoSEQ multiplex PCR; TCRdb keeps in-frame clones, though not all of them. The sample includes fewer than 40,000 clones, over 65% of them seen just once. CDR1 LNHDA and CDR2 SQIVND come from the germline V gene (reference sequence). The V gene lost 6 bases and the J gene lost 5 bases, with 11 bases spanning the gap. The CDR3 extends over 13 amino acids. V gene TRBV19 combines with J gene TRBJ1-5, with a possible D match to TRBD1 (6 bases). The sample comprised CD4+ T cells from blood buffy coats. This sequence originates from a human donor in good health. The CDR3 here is CASRKGGDQPQHF. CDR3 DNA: TGTGCCAGTAGGAAGGGGGGAGATCAGCCCCAGCATTTT.